What follows is one T cell receptor beta chain and its context. Source study methods: Reference gene primers were amplified, and this amplification served to estimate nucleated cell counts. Profiled with immunoSEQ multiplex PCR; TCRdb holds only in-frame clones, not every one. V and J calls and clone size are copied from that table; D and trimming were computed from the DNA. Of roughly 150,000 clones listed, roughly 88% are singletons. This specimen belongs to a study of blood T cell repertoires in COVID-19. Study summary: Acute-phase and convalescent COVID-19 samples originated in the United States, Italy and Spain. T cells, B-cell-depleted T cells, or PBMCs provided the cDNA or gDNA that served as material.

Enrollment of patients from Seattle took place during active infection, with longitudinal follow-up. The length of the CDR3 is 14 residues. Germline CDR1 reads MNHEY; CDR2 reads SVGAGI. J lost 2 bases, V lost 5 bases, and 5 bases had no gene match. The receptor was derived from a man aged 18 to 35 with COVID-19, enrolled during active disease. The sample was peripheral blood. The V call is TRBV6-5, the J call TRBJ2-7, with 8 positions matching TRBD1. CDR3 amino acids: CASSRDRLPYEQYF. The CDR3 nucleotides are TGTGCCAGCAGTCGGGACAGGCTCCCCTACGAGCAGTACTTC.